This TCR beta chain was identified in a study of blood T cell repertoires in COVID-19. The overall study: T cells, B-cell-depleted T cells, or PBMCs provided the cDNA or gDNA that served as material.

Looked up from germline, CDR1 is SGHDT and CDR2 is YYEEEE. The CDR3 sequence is 16 residues long. V gave up 5 bases and J gave up 1 base; unmatched junction bases: 11. In the source study's methods: Cell counts per sample came from amplifying reference gene primers. Data came from immunoSEQ multiplex PCR; TCRdb stores just in-frame clones and leaves some out. The DNA was the basis for D and trimming; V, J and clone size are from that table. The sample consists of tens of thousands of clones, 85% of them appearing once. The V gene is TRBV5-6, the J gene TRBJ2-5; TRBD2 matches at 7 bases. Sequencing input: peripheral blood. The source of this sequence is a man aged 65 to 79 with acute or convalescent COVID-19. The CDR3 loop is CASSSAGTTSQETQYF. CDR3 DNA: TGTGCCAGCAGTTCAGCCGGGACTACGAGCCAAGAGACCCAGTACTTC.